Each of the 23 T cell receptor beta chains below was sequenced from the same sample in a study of blood T cell repertoires in COVID-19. Using immunoSEQ multiplex PCR, the repertoire was profiled, and TCRdb retains in-frame clones only, with some absent. The sample holds fewer than 350,000 clones, approximately 86% seen once. Sequences were obtained from PBMCs or T cells enriched from blood (not recorded which). The source of these receptors is a woman in her 40s with acute COVID-19.

The CDR3 here is CASSPTGIQPQHF. DNA of the CDR3: TGCGCCAGCAGCCCGACAGGGATTCAGCCCCAGCATTTT. This chain joins TRBV5-1 and TRBJ1-5, with 7 bases aligning to TRBD1. After removal of 4 bases from V and 6 bases from J, the junction contained 4 bases not matched to a gene. Looked up from germline, CDR1 is SGHRS and CDR2 is YFSETQ. The CDR3 loop spans 13 amino acids.

This chain's CDR3 is CASGLGTSRNTIYF. The DNA for the CDR3 is TGTGCTAGTGGCCTCGGGACAAGCCGTAACACCATATATTTT. The rearrangement uses TRBV12-5 and TRBJ1-3; possibly TRBD1 for D (6 bases). V was trimmed by 6 bases and J by 7 bases, leaving 16 bases between them. In germline, CDR1 is LGHNT, CDR2 FRNRAP. CDR3 length: 14 amino acids. The full variable domain, in which reference TRBV12-5 and TRBJ1-3 provide the parts outside the CDR3, is DARVTQTPRHKVTEMGQEVTMRCQPILGHNTVFWYRQTMMQGLELLAYFRNRAPLDDSGMPKDRFSAEMPDATLATLKIQPSEPRDSAVYFCASGLGTSRNTIYFGEGSWLTVV.

The chain uses TRBV4-2 and TRBJ2-7; a possible D gene is TRBD2 (6 bases). The CDR3 runs 16 residues. V lost 0 bases and J lost 1, with 13 bases in between. Germline V gives CDR1 LGHNA, CDR2 YNFKEQ. DNA of the CDR3: TGTGCCAGCAGCCAAGATTCCCCAGGGACTTCCTACGAGCAGTACTTC. Translated, it gives CASSQDSPGTSYEQYF.

J is TRBJ2-3 and V is TRBV5-1; TRBD1 aligns across 8 bases. Germline V gene lookup returns CDR1 SGHRS and CDR2 YFSETQ. Losses at the gene ends were 4 bases for V and 3 bases for J; bases not matched to a gene: 7. There are 15 residues in the CDR3. CDR3 bases: TGCGCCAGCAGCCAGAGACAGGGGTGGACAGATACGCAGTATTTT. Translating gives CASSQRQGWTDTQYF.

This sequence joins TRBV11-2 and TRBJ1-2; 7 bases fit TRBD1. This CDR3 is built from 15 residues. CDR1 is SGHAT, CDR2 FQNNGV, per germline. V lost 0 bases to trimming and J lost 6 bases; unmatched junction nucleotides: 7. The CDR3 is CASSLDPAGGHGYTF. CDR3 nucleotides: TGTGCCAGCAGCTTAGATCCCGCAGGGGGTCATGGCTACACCTTC.

The chain carries TRBV12-3 or TRBV12-4 and TRBJ1-6; unclear D gene. CDR3 length: 11 amino acids. V shed 6 bases and J shed 9 bases, with 6 bases lying between them. CDR3 residues: CASSRGSPLHF. The CDR3 DNA is TGTGCCAGCAGCAGAGGTTCACCCCTCCACTTT.

The J gene is TRBJ1-1, the V gene TRBV28; 11 nucleotides line up with TRBD1. V lost 7 bases, J lost 4 bases, and 5 bases stayed unmatched. Germline V gives CDR1 MDHEN, CDR2 SYDVKM. The CDR3 sequence is 14 residues long. The CDR3, as DNA: TGTGCCAGCAAACCCGGGACAGGGGGCACTGAAGCTTTCTTT. Protein: CASKPGTGGTEAFF.

In this sample, this clone turned up a few times. The V and J genes are TRBV18 and TRBJ1-2, with a weak D call TRBD1 (5 bases). The CDR3 is 15 residues long. Germline CDR1 and CDR2: KGHSH and LQKENI. V was trimmed by 3 bases and J by 8 bases, leaving 19 bases between them. CDR3 in amino acids: CASSPGQATKGGYTF. CDR3 bases: TGTGCCAGCTCACCGGGGCAGGCTACAAAGGGCGGCTACACCTTC.

This sequence joins TRBV9 and TRBJ1-2; D is perhaps TRBD1 (5 bases). Germline V gene sequence: CDR1 SGDLS, CDR2 YYNGEE. The CDR3 loop spans 16 amino acids. V dropped 0 bases and J dropped 5 bases, with 17 bases sitting between them. CDR3: CASSVGWRGGIYGYTF. Written as DNA, the CDR3 is TGTGCCAGCAGCGTAGGTTGGAGGGGAGGGATTTATGGCTACACCTTC.

The chain combines TRBV29-1 with TRBJ1-2, with a tentative D call TRBD1 (6 bases). Germline CDR1 reads SQVTM; CDR2 reads ANQGSEA. Trimming cost V 4 bases and J 1 base, with 13 bases left between them. The CDR3 is made up of 14 amino acids. DNA for the CDR3: TGCAGCGTTGCCTCGGGGGGCAGTAACTATGGCTACACCTTC. Translation gives CSVASGGSNYGYTF.

This clone was detected a few times. The chain employs TRBV9 and TRBJ1-6; D gene unclear. V was cut by 5 bases and J by 8 bases, with 14 bases left in between. CDR3 length equals 14 residues. Per the germline V gene, CDR1 is SGDLS and CDR2 is YYNGEE. DNA of the CDR3: TGTGCCAGCAGTCCGGGAGGCCAATATTCACCCCTCCACTTT. Translation gives CASSPGGQYSPLHF. Supplemented by reference TRBV9 and TRBJ1-6, the full variable domain reads DSGVTQTPKHLITATGQRVTLRCSPRSGDLSVYWYQQSLDQGLQFLIQYYNGEERAKGNILERFSAQQFPDLHSELNLSSLELGDSALYFCASSPGGQYSPLHFGNGTRLTVT.

The rearrangement joins TRBV6-2 or TRBV6-3 to TRBJ2-3; 11 bases match TRBD2. Unmatched junction bases numbered 13, after V lost 1 base and J lost 4 bases. This CDR3 has 19 residues. Germline V gives CDR1 MNHEY, CDR2 SVGEGT. CDR3 in DNA: TGTGCCAGCAGTTACTGGCTAGCGGGAGGCGGGTTGTACCCAGATACGCAGTATTTT. Translating it yields CASSYWLAGGGLYPDTQYF.

The chain couples TRBV7-3 to TRBJ2-2; TRBD1 matches 7 bases. The CDR3 has 14 residues. With 4 bases clipped from V and 4 bases from J, the junction kept 3 bases outside the gene matches. Per the germline V gene, CDR1 is SGHTA and CDR2 is FQGTGA. The CDR3 nucleotides read TGTGCCAGCAGCTCAGGGGGAACCACCGGGGAGCTGTTTTTT. It encodes CASSSGGTTGELFF.

The chain carries TRBV6-5 and TRBJ2-7; a possible D gene is TRBD2 (5 bases). This CDR3 has 15 residues. Trimming removed 2 bases at V and 0 bases at J, with 11 bases between. CDR1 and CDR2 from the germline V gene are MNHEY and SVGAGI. Here the CDR3 reads CASSYIFGDSYEQYF. CDR3 coding DNA: TGTGCCAGCAGTTACATTTTCGGGGACTCCTACGAGCAGTACTTC.

In its sample, this clone was seen once. This rearrangement joins TRBV6-2 or TRBV6-3 to TRBJ2-7; D possibly corresponds to TRBD1 (6 bases). Germline assignment: CDR1 MNHEY and CDR2 SVGEGT. The V and J ends lost 4 bases and 3 bases respectively, with 10 bases between them. CDR3 length: 13 residues. CDR3 in amino acids: CASSSQGHYEQYF. CDR3 DNA sequence: TGTGCCAGCAGTTCACAGGGACACTACGAGCAGTACTTC.

The genes are TRBV21-1 and TRBJ2-7; the tabulated D call, TRBD2, remains unverified against the DNA. TRBV21-1 constitutes a pseudogene. The CDR3 loop spans 14 amino acids. CDR3 nucleotides: TGTGCCAGCAGCAAGGCCAGTTTAGAGGGCGAGCAGTACTTC. Its protein product is CASSKASLEGEQYF.

V usage is TRBV14 and J usage is TRBJ1-2; D possibly corresponds to TRBD1 (5 bases). Trimming removed 2 bases from V and 0 bases from J, with 13 bases in between. Germline CDR1 SGHDN, CDR2 FVKESK. This CDR3 contains 16 residues. CDR3 residues: CASSQMPRGTNYGYTF. The CDR3 region has the DNA TGTGCCAGCAGCCAAATGCCCCGGGGGACTAACTATGGCTACACCTTC.

The chain combines TRBV19 with TRBJ1-2; 8 bases match TRBD1. Germline V gene data show CDR1 as LNHDA and CDR2 as SQIVND (reference sequence). This CDR3 is built from 14 residues. The trim removed 3 bases at V and 5 bases at J, leaving 5 bases unmatched. The CDR3 here is CASSMSRGHYGYTF. The CDR3 DNA follows: TGTGCCAGTAGTATGTCCAGGGGGCATTATGGCTACACCTTC.

V and J are TRBV19 and TRBJ2-3; TRBD2 matches at 9 bases. Germline CDR1 is LNHDA and CDR2 is SQIVND (reference sequence). V dropped 6 bases and J dropped 2; count of bases not matched to a gene: 6. The CDR3 totals 15 residues. CDR3 in amino acids: CASSKGGGATDTQYF. DNA of the CDR3: TGTGCCAGTAGCAAAGGCGGGGGGGCCACAGATACGCAGTATTTT. Full variable domain (rest looked up from reference TRBV19 and TRBJ2-3): DGGITQSPKYLFRKEGQNVTLSCEQNLNHDAMYWYRQDPGQGLRLIYYSQIVNDFQKGDIAEGYSVSREKKESFPLTVTSAQKNPTAFYLCASSKGGGATDTQYFGPGTRLTVL.

The chain joins TRBV4-3 to TRBJ2-3; 8 nucleotides match TRBD1. Germline V gives CDR1 LGHNA, CDR2 YSLEER. The CDR3 consists of 16 residues. The V segment lost 1 base and the J segment 2 bases; nucleotides outside the gene matches: 5. The CDR3 reads CASSQGWTGITDTQYF. CDR3 DNA sequence: TGCGCCAGCAGCCAAGGCTGGACAGGGATCACAGATACGCAGTATTTT.

This clone was counted between two and nine times. Here the CDR3 reads CASSYLGLADTGELFF. As DNA, the CDR3 is TGTGCCAGCAGTTACCTGGGACTAGCGGACACCGGGGAGCTGTTTTTT. The chain recombines TRBV6-2 or TRBV6-3 with TRBJ2-2; 11 bases line up with TRBD2. The CDR3 has 16 residues. V trimming: 2 bases; J trimming: 3 bases; junction bases outside the gene matches: 2. CDR1 is MNHEY and CDR2 is SVGEGT in the germline V gene.

The chain employs TRBV5-1 and TRBJ1-1, with D perhaps matching TRBD1 (6 bases). The V gene lost 5 bases and the J gene lost 5 bases, with 13 bases spanning the gap. This CDR3 has 13 amino acids. Germline CDR1 is SGHRS and CDR2 is YFSETQ. The CDR3 region has the DNA TGCGCCAGCAGTTTAGAAGGGGGTACTGAAGCTTTCTTT. This sequence encodes CASSLEGGTEAFF. Based on the CDR3 plus reference TRBV5-1 and TRBJ1-1, the full variable domain is KAGVTQTPRYLIKTRGQQVTLSCSPISGHRSVSWYQQTPGQGLQFLFEYFSETQRNKGNFPGRFSGRQFSNSRSEMNVSTLELGDSALYLCASSLEGGTEAFFGQGTRLTVV.

This chain links TRBV3-1 (or the pseudogene TRBV3-2) with TRBJ1-5; D perhaps matches TRBD1 (5 bases). Between the trimmed V and J ends, which lost 1 base and 0 bases, there was a span of 16 bases. Germline V CDR1 and CDR2: LGHDT, YNNKEL (reference sequence). This CDR3 is built from 18 residues. The CDR3 DNA sequence: TGTGCCAGCAGCCAAGGTAGCGGGACTCCAAATAGCAATCAGCCCCAGCATTTT. This sequence encodes CASSQGSGTPNSNQPQHF.